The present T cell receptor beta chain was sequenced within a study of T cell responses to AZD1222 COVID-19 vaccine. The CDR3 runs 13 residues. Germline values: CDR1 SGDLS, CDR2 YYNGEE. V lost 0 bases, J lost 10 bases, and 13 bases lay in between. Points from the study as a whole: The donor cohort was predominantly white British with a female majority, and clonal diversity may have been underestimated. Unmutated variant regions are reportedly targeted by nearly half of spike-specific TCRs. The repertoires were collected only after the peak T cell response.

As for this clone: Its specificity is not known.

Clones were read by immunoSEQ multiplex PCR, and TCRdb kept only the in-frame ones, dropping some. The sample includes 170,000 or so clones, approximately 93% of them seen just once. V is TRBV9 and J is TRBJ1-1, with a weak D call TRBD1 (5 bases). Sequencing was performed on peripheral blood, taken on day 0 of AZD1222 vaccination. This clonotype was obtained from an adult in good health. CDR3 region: CASSVGQGSSAFF. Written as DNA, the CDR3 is TGTGCCAGCAGCGTAGGGCAGGGATCGTCAGCTTTCTTT.